The 15 T cell receptor beta chains below were found in one sample sequenced in a study of Ad26.COV2.S vaccination and SARS-CoV-2 variants. Repertoires were generated with immunoSEQ multiplex PCR, while TCRdb's copy carries only in-frame clones and drops some. The sample records a few hundred thousand clones, around 87% being singletons. Treatment here: some 19 received Ad26.COV2.S at low or high dose, single or two shots; 5 received placebo; per-sample allocation not given. Vaccine and placebo recipients were sampled on day 63 after the first injection. The sequencing used peripheral blood, collected in a trial of Ad26.COV2.S vaccine versus placebo. These receptors all come from a person aged 18-60 years who received the Ad26.COV2.S COVID-19 vaccine or a placebo.

The J gene is TRBJ1-2, the V gene TRBV6-5; a weak D match, TRBD1 (5 bases). The V gene's germline CDR1 is MNHEY and CDR2 SVGAGI. V was pared by 2 bases and J by 7 bases, with 11 bases between. This CDR3 is built from 13 residues. For the CDR3, the DNA is TGTGCCAGCAGTTACAGCCGGGGCTCTGGCTACACCTTC. This codes for CASSYSRGSGYTF.

V and J are TRBV19 and TRBJ2-2; 7 nucleotides match TRBD2. This CDR3 region has 14 residues. The germline gives CDR1 LNHDA, CDR2 SQIVND (reference sequence). V lost 4 bases to trimming and J lost 1 base; unmatched junction nucleotides: 0. For the CDR3, the DNA is TGTGCCAGTAGTACTAGCGGGAACACCGGGGAGCTGTTTTTT. This sequence encodes CASSTSGNTGELFF. The full variable domain, completed using reference TRBV19 and TRBJ2-2, is DGGITQSPKYLFRKEGQNVTLSCEQNLNHDAMYWYRQDPGQGLRLIYYSQIVNDFQKGDIAEGYSVSREKKESFPLTVTSAQKNPTAFYLCASSTSGNTGELFFGEGSRLTVL.

In regard to this clone: One junction end disagrees with the germline gene, perhaps due to a read error. The J gene is TRBJ2-4, the V gene TRBV25-1; 10 bases agree with TRBD1. Germline values: CDR1 MGHDK, CDR2 SYGVNS. The CDR3 has 12 amino acids. The DNA for the CDR3 is TGTGCCAGCAGTGATAGCGGGACAGGGGCTAAATTC. Protein sequence: CASSDSGTGAKF. The variable domain in full, completed from reference TRBV25-1 and TRBJ2-4, reads EADIYQTPRYLVIGTGKKITLECSQTMGHDKMYWYQQDPGMELHLIHYSYGVNSTEKGDLSSESTVSRIRTEHFPLTLESARPSHTSQYLCASSDSGTGAKFGAGTRLSVL.

The genes are TRBV4-2 and TRBJ1-2; D ambiguous. This CDR3 is 15 amino acids long. Trimming removed 3 bases from V and 4 bases from J, with 15 bases in between. Germline lookup yields CDR1 LGHNA and CDR2 YNFKEQ. This chain's CDR3 is CASSHLGPSIYGYTF. CDR3 in DNA: TGTGCCAGCAGCCACCTAGGACCCAGTATCTATGGCTACACCTTC.

The genes are TRBV19 and TRBJ2-3, with D maybe TRBD2 (5 bases). Germline V gene lookup returns CDR1 LNHDA and CDR2 SQIVND (reference sequence). Trimming removed 5 bases at V and 10 bases at J, with 22 bases between. The CDR3 is made up of 15 amino acids. CDR3 protein: CASSLEARKVDPQYF. The CDR3 DNA sequence: TGTGCCAGTAGTCTGGAGGCAAGGAAAGTTGATCCGCAGTATTTT.

This chain connects TRBV7-3 to TRBJ2-1; 7 bases match TRBD2. CDR3 length equals 15 residues. From germline, CDR1 is SGHTA and CDR2 FQGTGA. Trimming removed 3 bases from V and 5 bases from J; junction bases left unmatched: 7. The CDR3 is CASSLSRGSNNEQFF. The CDR3 region has the DNA TGTGCCAGCAGCTTGTCGCGGGGGTCTAACAATGAGCAGTTCTTC.

The CDR3 sequence is CASSPYGDETQYF. The CDR3 nucleotides read TGTGCCAGCAGCCCATACGGGGATGAGACCCAGTACTTC. The genes are TRBV7-3 and TRBJ2-5, with D perhaps matching TRBD2 (5 bases). Germline values: CDR1 SGHTA, CDR2 FQGTGA. The CDR3 loop spans 13 amino acids. Between the trimmed V and J ends, which lost 5 bases and 5 bases, there was a span of 12 bases.

This clone showed up just once. This chain links TRBV7-8 with TRBJ2-7; 7 bases agree with TRBD1. This CDR3 comprises 13 residues. From germline, CDR1 is SGHVS and CDR2 FQNEAQ. V was pared by 1 base and J by 7 bases, with 4 bases of the junction left unmatched. This CDR3 reads CASSLGQDREQYF. CDR3 nucleotides: TGTGCCAGCAGCTTAGGGCAGGACAGGGAGCAGTACTTC.

The V call is TRBV4-1, the J call TRBJ1-5; no reliable D call. Per the germline V gene, CDR1 is MGHRA and CDR2 is YSYEKL. V was shortened by 3 bases and J by 2 bases, with 11 bases between the two germline ends. CDR3 size: 15 residues. This CDR3 is CASSQGSAGNQPQHF. Here the CDR3 DNA reads TGCGCCAGCAGCCAGGGCTCGGCGGGCAATCAGCCCCAGCATTTT.

The rearrangement links TRBV5-1 to TRBJ2-5; no clear D gene. The CDR3 runs to 14 residues. Germline lookup yields CDR1 SGHRS and CDR2 YFSETQ. V was clipped by 3 bases and J by 0 bases, with 9 bases between them. The CDR3 reads CASSSLGYQETQYF. The CDR3 region has the DNA TGCGCCAGCAGCTCCCTAGGGTACCAAGAGACCCAGTACTTC.

The chain is built from TRBV4-1 and TRBJ2-1; D is uncertain. From germline, CDR1 is MGHRA and CDR2 YSYEKL. Trimming took off 5 bases at V and 4 bases at J, with 15 bases between the two ends. The CDR3 is 15 amino acids. CDR3 amino acids: CASSESESRYNEQFF. The CDR3 DNA reads as TGCGCCAGCAGCGAAAGTGAATCTCGGTACAATGAGCAGTTCTTC.

The gene calls are TRBV7-3 and TRBJ1-1; D is ambiguous. With 3 bases removed from V and 4 bases from J, the gap between germline ends came to 12 bases. CDR3 length: 14 residues. Per the germline V gene, CDR1 is SGHTA and CDR2 is FQGTGA. CDR3 residues: CASSFRVDGTEAFF. For the CDR3, the DNA is TGTGCCAGCAGCTTTAGGGTCGACGGCACTGAAGCTTTCTTT.

The V call is TRBV3-1 (or the pseudogene TRBV3-2), the J call TRBJ1-1; D is unresolved. The V end lost 5 bases, the J end lost 6 bases, and 16 bases lay between the germline ends. The CDR3 covers 14 residues. Germline CDR1 reads LGHDT; CDR2 reads YNNKEL (reference sequence). The CDR3 protein is CASSSLSEGAEAFF. In DNA, the CDR3 is TGTGCCAGCAGCTCATTGTCCGAAGGCGCTGAAGCTTTCTTT.

The rearrangement joins TRBV6-5 to TRBJ1-1, with 8 bases that match TRBD1. CDR3 length: 16 amino acids. Germline CDR1 is MNHEY and CDR2 is SVGAGI. Unmatched junction bases numbered 9, after V lost 2 bases and J lost 4 bases. This chain's CDR3 is CASSYASGQGLTEAFF. DNA for the CDR3: TGTGCCAGCAGTTACGCTTCCGGACAGGGTCTCACTGAAGCTTTCTTT.

The genes are TRBV2 and TRBJ1-1; possible D gene TRBD1, 5 bases. The germline gives CDR1 SNHLY, CDR2 FYNNEI. Trimming took off 7 bases at V and 3 bases at J, with 9 bases between the two ends. The length of the CDR3 is 12 residues. The CDR3, as DNA: TGTGCCAGCACCGGGGGGGACACTGAAGCTTTCTTT. Protein sequence: CASTGGDTEAFF. Supplemented by reference TRBV2 and TRBJ1-1, the full variable domain reads EPEVTQTPSHQVTQMGQEVILRCVPISNHLYFYWYRQILGQKVEFLVSFYNNEISEKSEIFDDQFSVERPDGSNFTLKIRSTKLEDSAMYFCASTGGDTEAFFGQGTRLTVV.